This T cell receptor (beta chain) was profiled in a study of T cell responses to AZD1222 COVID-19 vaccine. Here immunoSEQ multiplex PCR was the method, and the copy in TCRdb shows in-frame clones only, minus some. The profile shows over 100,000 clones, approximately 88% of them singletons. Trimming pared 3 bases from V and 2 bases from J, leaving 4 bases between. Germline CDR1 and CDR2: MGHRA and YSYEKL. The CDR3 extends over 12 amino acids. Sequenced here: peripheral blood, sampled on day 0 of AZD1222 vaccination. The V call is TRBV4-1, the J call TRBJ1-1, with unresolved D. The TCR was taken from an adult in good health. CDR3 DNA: TGCGCCAGCAGCCACCCTAACACTGAAGCTTTCTTT. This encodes CASSHPNTEAFF.